The next 15 T cell receptor beta chains were all read from a single sample in a study of blood T cell repertoires in COVID-19. Libraries were prepared by immunoSEQ multiplex PCR; TCRdb keeps only in-frame clonotypes and omits some of them. The repertoire has some 240,000 clones, more than 75% of them found once; the top ten carry around 3%. The specimen was PBMCs or T cells enriched from blood (not recorded which). These TCRs come from a woman aged 40 to 50 with acute COVID-19.

V usage is TRBV7-2 and J usage is TRBJ2-3; 15 bases align to TRBD2. The CDR3 loop spans 16 amino acids. With V trimmed by 4 bases and J by 10 bases, 9 bases remained unmatched. The germline V gene encodes CDR1 SGHTA and CDR2 FQGNSA. The CDR3 region has the DNA TGTGCCAGCAGCTGGACTAGCGGGAGGGTCCGAGGGGCGCAGTATTTT. Its protein product is CASSWTSGRVRGAQYF.

The chain uses TRBV13 and TRBJ1-3; a possible D gene is TRBD1 (6 bases). Trimming took 6 bases from V and 6 from J, leaving 12 bases between them. The length of the CDR3 is 13 residues. Germline CDR1 reads PRHDT; CDR2 reads FYEKMQ (reference sequence). CDR3: CASSNGQKNTIYF. The CDR3 nucleotides read TGTGCCAGCAGTAATGGACAGAAAAACACCATATATTTT.

The chain has TRBV28 and TRBJ2-2; TRBD2 aligns across 10 bases. J was trimmed by 7 bases and V by 0 bases; bases with no gene match: 2. There are 15 residues in the CDR3. Germline assignment: CDR1 MDHEN and CDR2 SYDVKM. CDR3 nucleotide sequence: TGTGCCAGCAGTTTATGGCTAGCGGGAGTCGGGGAGCTGTTTTTT. Amino acid sequence: CASSLWLAGVGELFF.

The rearrangement uses TRBV3-1 (or the pseudogene TRBV3-2) and TRBJ2-7; weak D call: TRBD1 (5 bases). This CDR3 contains 14 residues. CDR1 and CDR2 from the germline V gene are LGHDT and YNNKEL (reference sequence). Trimming left V 0 bases short and J 2 bases short, with 8 bases between. The CDR3 sequence: CASSQDARAYEQYF. DNA of the CDR3: TGTGCCAGCAGCCAAGATGCCAGGGCCTACGAGCAGTACTTC.

This chain uses TRBV10-3 with TRBJ1-5; D is unclear. Trimming stripped 0 bases from V and 7 bases from J, with 4 bases between. The CDR3 extends over 12 amino acids. CDR1 and CDR2 from the germline V gene are ENHRY and SYGVKD. The CDR3 here is CAISESRQPQHF. The CDR3, as DNA: TGTGCCATCAGTGAGTCTCGGCAGCCCCAGCATTTT.

A few counts support this clone. The chain recombines TRBV19 with TRBJ2-3, with a weak D call TRBD2 (6 bases). The CDR3 contains 13 residues. From germline, CDR1 is LNHDA and CDR2 SQIVND (reference sequence). Trimming took 10 bases from V and 6 from J, leaving 17 bases between them. The CDR3: CANNSGPPDTQYF. For the CDR3, the DNA is TGTGCCAACAATAGCGGACCTCCGGATACGCAGTATTTT.

The V gene is TRBV5-1, the J gene TRBJ2-1; the D gene is possibly TRBD2 (5 bases). Germline lookup yields CDR1 SGHRS and CDR2 YFSETQ. V was trimmed by 2 bases and J by 8 bases, leaving 14 bases between them. The CDR3 extends over 14 amino acids. The CDR3 nucleotides read TGCGCCAGCAGCTTAATGTCAGAGGGCGATGAGCAGTTCTTC. Translating it yields CASSLMSEGDEQFF.

V and J are TRBV5-1 and TRBJ1-4; 7 positions match TRBD1. Per germline, CDR1 SGHRS and CDR2 YFSETQ. With V trimmed by 3 bases and J by 3 bases, 5 bases remained unmatched. This CDR3 region has 15 residues. The CDR3 coding sequence is TGCGCCAGCAGCTCCGGACAGGCTCCTAATGAAAAACTGTTTTTT. Translation gives CASSSGQAPNEKLFF.

This chain links TRBV29-1 with TRBJ2-1; D might be TRBD2 (5 bases). Germline CDR1 and CDR2: SQVTM and ANQGSEA. The CDR3 sequence is 14 residues long. Between the trimmed V and J ends, which lost 3 bases and 2 bases, there was a span of 11 bases. CDR3 sequence (DNA): TGCAGCGTTGAGGTGGGAGTGCCCTACAATGAGCAGTTCTTC. Translation gives CSVEVGVPYNEQFF.

The rearrangement joins TRBV28 to TRBJ1-6, with 9 positions matching TRBD1. Trimming cost V 4 bases and J 7 bases; bases outside gene matches: 11. The germline gives CDR1 MDHEN, CDR2 SYDVKM. This CDR3 has 17 amino acids. The DNA for the CDR3 is TGTGCCAGCAGTTCACGCGTACCCGGGACAGGGAATTCACCCCTCCACTTT. Amino acids: CASSSRVPGTGNSPLHF.

J is TRBJ1-1 and V is TRBV2; no clear D. V lost 4 bases to trimming and J lost 2 bases, with 8 bases between them. Germline V gene data show CDR1 as SNHLY and CDR2 as FYNNEI. The CDR3 has 13 residues. CDR3: CASSVPLNTEAFF. Written as DNA, the CDR3 is TGTGCCAGCAGTGTCCCCTTAAACACTGAAGCTTTCTTT.

The V and J genes are TRBV6-5 and TRBJ1-3; 7 nucleotides match TRBD1. CDR1 and CDR2 (germline): MNHEY, SVGAGI. V dropped 8 bases and J dropped 0; count of bases not matched to a gene: 4. The CDR3 is 14 residues long. CDR3 coding DNA: TGTGCCAGCGCACAGGGGAGCTCTGGAAACACCATATATTTT. It yields the protein CASAQGSSGNTIYF.

This chain connects TRBV3-1 (or the pseudogene TRBV3-2) to TRBJ1-1, with 7 positions matching TRBD1. Losses at the gene ends were 10 bases for V and 7 bases for J; bases not matched to a gene: 9. CDR3 length: 12 amino acids. Per germline, CDR1 LGHDT and CDR2 YNNKEL (reference sequence). CDR3 nucleotides: TGTGCCACCGCAAACAGGGGACGTGAAGCTTTCTTT. Its translation: CATANRGREAFF.

This clone was found once. The rearrangement uses TRBV29-1 and TRBJ2-5; possible D gene TRBD1, 5 bases. CDR1 SQVTM and CDR2 ANQGSEA come from the germline V gene. CDR3 length equals 11 residues. V lost 7 bases and J lost 5, with 11 bases in between. The CDR3 here is CSAGRQETQYF. CDR3 DNA sequence: TGCAGCGCCGGCCGACAGGAGACCCAGTACTTC.

The J gene is TRBJ1-6, the V gene TRBV7-9; no reliable D call. Germline V lookup: CDR1 SEHNR, CDR2 FQNEAQ (reference sequence). CDR3 size: 12 residues. V lost 2 bases and J 7 bases, leaving 3 bases between the germline ends. The CDR3 sequence: CASSLRNSPLHF. The CDR3 bases are TGTGCCAGCAGCTTACGGAATTCACCCCTCCACTTT.